These 5 T cell receptor beta chains originate from one sample sequenced in a study of siplizumab effects on memory and regulatory T cells. TCRdb's table, derived via immunoSEQ multiplex PCR, lists solely in-frame clones and lacks some. The sample carries about 98,000 clones, roughly 90% recorded once. Sequencing input: CD4+ T cells sorted from blood. The source of these receptors is a human donor in good health.

This chain joins TRBV25-1 and TRBJ2-6; D possibly corresponds to TRBD2 (7 bases). CDR3 length equals 18 residues. The germline V and J ends were trimmed by 1 base and 2 bases, with 15 bases remaining between them. Germline V gene data show CDR1 as MGHDK and CDR2 as SYGVNS. CDR3 sequence reads: CASSELGGAGAGANVLTF. CDR3 DNA sequence: TGTGCCAGCAGTGAATTGGGGGGCGCGGGGGCTGGGGCCAACGTCCTGACTTTC.

The chain has TRBV19 and TRBJ2-2, with TRBD1 matching 7 bases. Germline V gene sequence: CDR1 LNHDA, CDR2 SQIVND (reference sequence). CDR3 length: 14 residues. After removal of 7 bases from V and 5 bases from J, the junction contained 7 bases not matched to a gene. This CDR3 is CASMRQGETGELFF. Here the CDR3 DNA reads TGTGCCAGTATGCGACAGGGAGAAACCGGGGAGCTGTTTTTT.

The genes are TRBV29-1 and TRBJ2-7; D is ambiguous. The ends were cut back, 6 bases at V and 7 bases at J, with 19 bases in the middle. This CDR3 region has 13 residues. CDR1 is SQVTM and CDR2 is ANQGSEA in the germline V gene. Here the CDR3 DNA reads TGCAGCGTGCCCCTCGGACCCGATGGAGAGCAGTACTTC. Protein sequence: CSVPLGPDGEQYF.

J is TRBJ2-1 and V is TRBV14, with 11 bases fitting TRBD2. Germline CDR1 and CDR2: SGHDN and FVKESK. Trimming at V came to 3 bases and at J to 3 bases, leaving 7 bases not matched to a gene. The CDR3 covers 17 residues. The chain's CDR3 is CASSQDSLAGGYNEQFF. CDR3 DNA: TGTGCCAGCAGCCAGGACAGCCTAGCGGGAGGCTACAATGAGCAGTTCTTC.

V and J are TRBV7-3 and TRBJ2-7; possible D gene TRBD2, 5 bases. The V gene lost 0 bases and the J gene lost 4 bases, with 19 bases spanning the gap. Germline V gene lookup returns CDR1 SGHTA and CDR2 FQGTGA. The CDR3 is 17 amino acids. CDR3 in amino acids: CASSLTSGNGIGYEQYF. The DNA for the CDR3 is TGTGCCAGCAGCTTAACGTCCGGGAATGGGATCGGGTACGAGCAGTACTTC.